This T cell receptor beta chain is drawn from a study of cytomegalovirus exposure and HLA in healthy donors. Points from the study as a whole: Most TCR sequences were seen very rarely across donors, but some public TCRs occurred in many. The study listed approximately 160 cytomegalovirus-associated TCR beta chains.

On this clone itself: No antigen is known for it.

Some clones are missing from TCRdb's copy, which holds only in-frame ones; the method was immunoSEQ multiplex PCR. This sample has roughly 57,000 clones, with 93% found just once. The CDR3 is made up of 15 amino acids. Germline V gene lookup returns CDR1 MNHEY and CDR2 SMNVEV (reference sequence). Trimming took off 6 bases at V and 4 bases at J, with 15 bases between the two ends. This chain uses TRBV27 with TRBJ2-2; weak D call: TRBD2 (6 bases). The sequenced material came from PBMCs. This sequence was found in a woman under 30 in good health and CMV-seropositive. This CDR3 reads CASRRDLPATGELFF. CDR3 bases: TGTGCCAGCAGAAGGGACTTGCCCGCCACCGGGGAGCTGTTTTTT.